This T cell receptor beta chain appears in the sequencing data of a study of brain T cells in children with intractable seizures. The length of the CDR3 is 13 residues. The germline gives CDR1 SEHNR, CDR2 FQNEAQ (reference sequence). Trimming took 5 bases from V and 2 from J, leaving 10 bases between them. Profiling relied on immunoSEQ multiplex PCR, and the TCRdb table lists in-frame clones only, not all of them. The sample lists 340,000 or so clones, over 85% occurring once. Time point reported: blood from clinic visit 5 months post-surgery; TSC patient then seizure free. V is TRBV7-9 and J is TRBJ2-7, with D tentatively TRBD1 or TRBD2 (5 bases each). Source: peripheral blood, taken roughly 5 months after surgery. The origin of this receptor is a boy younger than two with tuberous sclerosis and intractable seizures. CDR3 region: CASSLRETYEQYF. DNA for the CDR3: TGTGCCAGCAGCCTCAGGGAGACCTACGAGCAGTACTTC.